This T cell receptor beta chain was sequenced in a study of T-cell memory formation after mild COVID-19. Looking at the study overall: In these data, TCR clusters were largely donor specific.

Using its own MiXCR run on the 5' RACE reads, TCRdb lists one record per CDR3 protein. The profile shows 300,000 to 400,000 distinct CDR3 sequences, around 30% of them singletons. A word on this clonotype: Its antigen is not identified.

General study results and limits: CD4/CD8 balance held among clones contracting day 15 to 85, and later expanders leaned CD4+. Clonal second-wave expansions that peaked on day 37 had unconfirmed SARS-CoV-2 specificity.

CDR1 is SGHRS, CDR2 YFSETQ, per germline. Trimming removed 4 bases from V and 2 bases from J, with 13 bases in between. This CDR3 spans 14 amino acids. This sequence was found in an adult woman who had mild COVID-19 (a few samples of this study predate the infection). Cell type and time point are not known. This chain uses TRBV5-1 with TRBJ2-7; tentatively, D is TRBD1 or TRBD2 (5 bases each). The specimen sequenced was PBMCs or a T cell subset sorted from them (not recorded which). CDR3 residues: CASSGGPRPYEQYF. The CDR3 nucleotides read TGCGCCAGCAGCGGGGGACCGAGGCCCTACGAGCAGTACTTC. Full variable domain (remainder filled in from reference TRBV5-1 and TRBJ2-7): KAGVTQTPRYLIKTRGQQVTLSCSPISGHRSVSWYQQTPGQGLQFLFEYFSETQRNKGNFPGRFSGRQFSNSRSEMNVSTLELGDSALYLCASSGGPRPYEQYFGPGTRLTVT.